Presented here are 6 T cell receptor beta chains from one specimen sequenced in a study of T cell responses to AZD1222 COVID-19 vaccine. Generated by immunoSEQ multiplex PCR, the TCRdb table keeps only in-frame clones and is missing some. The sample yields roughly 80,000 clones, about 92% seen once. This material consisted of peripheral blood, taken on day 0 of AZD1222 vaccination. The origin of the receptors is an adult in good health.

The CDR3 sequence is CASRTSAPTDTQYF. In DNA, the CDR3 is TGTGCCAGCAGAACCTCAGCGCCGACAGATACGCAGTATTTT. The V and J genes are TRBV28 and TRBJ2-3, with D hard to call. The germline CDR1 and CDR2 sequences are MDHEN and SYDVKM. V lost 6 bases to trimming and J lost 3 bases, with 13 bases between them. The CDR3 runs to 14 residues.

A few counts support this clone. This chain links TRBV30 with TRBJ2-1, with D possibly matching TRBD2 (7 bases). Germline CDR1 reads GTSNPN; CDR2 reads SVGIG (reference sequence). The ends were cut back, 4 bases at V and 8 bases at J, with 15 bases in the middle. The CDR3 is 13 residues long. The CDR3: CAWKLGGGDEQFF. The CDR3 region has the DNA TGTGCCTGGAAACTAGGAGGGGGGGATGAGCAGTTCTTC.

V usage is TRBV5-1 and J usage is TRBJ2-7; D perhaps matches TRBD2 (6 bases). This CDR3 has 13 residues. CDR1 is SGHRS, CDR2 YFSETQ, per germline. V was trimmed by 4 bases and J by 7 bases, leaving 15 bases between them. The CDR3 nucleotides are TGCGCCAGCAGCCGCCCCCCGGGGGAAGAGCAGTACTTC. Amino acid sequence: CASSRPPGEEQYF.

The chain has TRBV7-7 and TRBJ2-7; D remains ambiguous. The V gene's germline CDR1 is SSHAT and CDR2 FNYEAQ (reference sequence). The CDR3 spans 13 residues. The V end was cut by 4 bases, the J end by 7 bases, with 14 bases between. The CDR3 DNA is TGTGCCAGCAGCTCGACGTCCGAGACGGAGCAGTACTTC. Translation gives CASSSTSETEQYF.

The J gene is TRBJ1-2, the V gene TRBV18; no reliable D call. The CDR3 consists of 15 residues. Germline lookup yields CDR1 KGHSH and CDR2 LQKENI. With 3 bases removed from V and 0 bases from J, the gap between germline ends came to 11 bases. Written as DNA, the CDR3 is TGTGCCAGCTCACCGACCGCCGGACCTAACTATGGCTACACCTTC. The encoded protein is CASSPTAGPNYGYTF.

This clone was detected many times. The chain uses TRBV5-1 and TRBJ2-2, with D unresolved. This CDR3 is built from 14 residues. V was clipped by 0 bases and J by 0 bases, with 3 bases between them. The germline CDR1 and CDR2 sequences are SGHRS and YFSETQ. The CDR3 reads CASSLGTNTGELFF. In DNA, the CDR3 is TGCGCCAGCAGCTTGGGTACGAACACCGGGGAGCTGTTTTTT.